This TCR beta chain was recorded in a study of shared clonotypes between healthy human individuals. CD45RO-negative CD8 cells positively selected for CCR7 made up the naive population, which excluded terminally differentiated effector memory CD45RA+ cells. When replicate PCRs were run on sorted subsets, they used approximately 0.2 ug DNA, some 33,000 T cell genomes. This table comes from immunoSEQ multiplex PCR, and its TCRdb copy is limited to in-frame clones, with some not included. This sample has some 630,000 clones, with approximately 96% found just once. V was cut by 6 bases and J by 5 bases, with 19 bases left in between. The CDR3 contains 15 residues. Germline V gene sequence: CDR1 SNHLY, CDR2 FYNNEI.

The receptor's source is a woman between 25 and 40 years old in good health. The sample was naive CD8+ T cells sorted from blood. V is TRBV2 and J is TRBJ1-2; D is undetermined. Written as DNA, the CDR3 is TGTGCCAGCAGCCAAACCTCCGGACTGGGATATGGCTACACCTTC. Protein product: CASSQTSGLGYGYTF.